This entry lists 17 T cell receptor beta chains sequenced from one sample in a study of blood T cell repertoires in COVID-19. The protocol was immunoSEQ multiplex PCR, while the TCRdb copy is restricted to in-frame clones and leaves out a portion. Among hundreds of thousands of clones listed, approximately 86% were seen once. Sequenced: peripheral blood. All receptors come from a woman aged 70-85 years with COVID-19, enrolled during active disease.

The chain couples TRBV2 to TRBJ1-2, with TRBD1 matching over 7 bases. The trim removed 4 bases at V and 5 bases at J, leaving 7 bases unmatched. Germline V gene data show CDR1 as SNHLY and CDR2 as FYNNEI. CDR3 length: 14 amino acids. This chain's CDR3 is CASSVAGTAYGYTF. CDR3 nucleotide sequence: TGTGCCAGCAGTGTGGCCGGGACAGCGTATGGCTACACCTTC.

The V call is TRBV18, the J call TRBJ1-4, with a weak D call TRBD1 (5 bases). The germline gives CDR1 KGHSH, CDR2 LQKENI. The CDR3 has 15 residues. Trimming removed 3 bases at V and 3 bases at J, with 11 bases between. CDR3 loop: CASSPEDSSNEKLFF. The CDR3 DNA sequence: TGTGCCAGCTCACCCGAAGACAGTTCTAATGAAAAACTGTTTTTT.

The chain joins TRBV6-1 to TRBJ2-7, with a tentative D call TRBD1 (5 bases). V was trimmed by 2 bases and J by 3 bases, leaving 11 bases between them. The germline gives CDR1 MNHNS, CDR2 SASEGT. This CDR3 has 14 residues. The CDR3 DNA follows: TGTGCCAGCAGTGAATCGGCAGGGTACTACGAGCAGTACTTC. This gives the protein CASSESAGYYEQYF.

The V gene is TRBV7-3, the J gene TRBJ2-3; TRBD2 matches 7 bases. Germline CDR1 reads SGHTA; CDR2 reads FQGTGA. This CDR3 has 16 residues. Germline trimming cut 1 base from V and 2 bases from J; bases unmatched to any gene: 6. The DNA for the CDR3 is TGTGCCAGCAGCTTAAGTCGGGGACTACTCACAGATACGCAGTATTTT. Its translation: CASSLSRGLLTDTQYF.

The chain joins TRBV3-1 (or the pseudogene TRBV3-2) to TRBJ2-5; 11 bases match TRBD2. Trimming took 5 bases from V and 3 from J; bases not matched to a gene: 5. CDR1 is LGHDT, CDR2 YNNKEL, per germline (reference sequence). There are 15 residues in the CDR3. As DNA, the CDR3 is TGTGCCAGCAGCAGGGGACTAGCGGCTGAAGAGACCCAGTACTTC. Protein product: CASSRGLAAEETQYF.

V and J are TRBV9 and TRBJ2-5; 14 bases fit TRBD2. CDR3 length equals 16 residues. Germline CDR1 SGDLS, CDR2 YYNGEE. J gave up 4 bases and V 2 bases, and 4 bases lay outside the gene matches. This CDR3 is CASSVGTSGGRETQYF. DNA of the CDR3: TGTGCCAGCAGCGTCGGGACTAGCGGGGGACGAGAGACCCAGTACTTC.

This clone was detected once. The V and J genes are TRBV28 and TRBJ1-5; D is undetermined. The CDR3 length is 16 residues. Between the trimmed V and J ends, which lost 7 bases and 1 base, there was a span of 17 bases. Looked up from germline, CDR1 is MDHEN and CDR2 is SYDVKM. The CDR3 sequence: CASKGVRGGSNQPQHF. The CDR3, as DNA: TGTGCCAGCAAAGGTGTCCGGGGTGGGAGCAATCAGCCCCAGCATTTT.

The chain links TRBV13 to TRBJ1-2; TRBD1 might be the D (6 bases). Germline CDR1 PRHDT, CDR2 FYEKMQ (reference sequence). This CDR3 is 12 amino acids long. V gave up 2 bases and J gave up 8 bases, with 9 bases separating them. In DNA, the CDR3 is TGTGCCAGCAGCTTATCGGGGGGCGGCTACACCTTC. Its protein is CASSLSGGGYTF.

V gene TRBV7-2 combines with J gene TRBJ2-7; D call uncertain. This CDR3 comprises 12 residues. Germline V lookup: CDR1 SGHTA, CDR2 FQGNSA. V was cut by 1 base and J by 5 bases, with 6 bases left in between. The DNA of the CDR3 is TGTGCCAGCAGCTTAGATGACAACGAGCAGTACTTC. Translating it yields CASSLDDNEQYF.

The V call is TRBV9, the J call TRBJ2-3; TRBD1 is a possible D gene (6 bases). V lost 0 bases to trimming and J lost 1 base, with 12 bases between them. This CDR3 contains 16 residues. CDR1 SGDLS and CDR2 YYNGEE come from the germline V gene. CDR3 amino acids: CASSVGGQGGTDTQYF. In DNA form, the CDR3 reads TGTGCCAGCAGCGTAGGGGGGCAAGGAGGCACAGATACGCAGTATTTT.

The chain has TRBV23-1 and TRBJ2-7; the D gene is possibly TRBD2 (5 bases). TRBV23-1 is labeled an ORF, and its function is uncertain. The V end lost 0 bases, the J end lost 0 bases, and 12 bases lay between the germline ends. The CDR3 runs to 16 residues. CDR3 nucleotide sequence: TGCGCCAGCAGTCAATCGGAGGCTGGCCTCTCCTACGAGCAGTACTTC. Translating gives CASSQSEAGLSYEQYF.

This clone was seen more than once but under ten times. The chain uses TRBV7-2 and TRBJ2-2; the match to TRBD2 covers 10 bases. After removal of 6 bases from V and 0 bases from J, the junction contained 4 bases not matched to a gene. The CDR3 is made up of 16 amino acids. Per the germline V gene, CDR1 is SGHTA and CDR2 is FQGNSA. The CDR3 loop reads CASSPSGGSNTGELFF. The CDR3 DNA is TGTGCCAGCAGTCCTAGCGGGGGCTCGAACACCGGGGAGCTGTTTTTT.

This clone was found a few times. The gene calls are TRBV28 and TRBJ1-5; TRBD1 agrees at 7 bases. V lost 9 bases and J lost 2; bases outside the gene matches: 13. The CDR3 consists of 16 residues. CDR1 and CDR2 from the germline V gene are MDHEN and SYDVKM. The CDR3 region is CASSPRGRGGNQPQHF. As DNA, the CDR3 is TGTGCCAGTTCTCCAAGGGGGCGCGGGGGCAATCAGCCCCAGCATTTT.

The CDR3 DNA reads as TGTGCCAGCAGTTTGATTTATCAGGGATACTATGGCTACACCTTC. Its translation: CASSLIYQGYYGYTF. The genes are TRBV28 and TRBJ1-2, with a tentative D call TRBD1 (5 bases). The V gene lost 3 bases and the J gene lost 3 bases, with 14 bases spanning the gap. CDR3 length: 15 amino acids. Germline assignment: CDR1 MDHEN and CDR2 SYDVKM.

The genes are TRBV3-1 (or the pseudogene TRBV3-2) and TRBJ1-2; 8 bases fit TRBD1. Germline V lookup: CDR1 LGHDT, CDR2 YNNKEL (reference sequence). The CDR3 extends over 14 amino acids. J was trimmed by 7 bases and V by 1 base; bases with no gene match: 5. CDR3 sequence: CASSQGDRTRGYTF. CDR3 sequence (DNA): TGTGCCAGCAGCCAAGGGGACAGGACCCGTGGCTACACCTTC.

This chain links TRBV19 with TRBJ2-3; 9 bases align to TRBD2. The CDR3 covers 14 residues. Trimming at V came to 7 bases and at J to 2 bases, leaving 4 bases not matched to a gene. Germline V lookup: CDR1 LNHDA, CDR2 SQIVND (reference sequence). CDR3 in amino acids: CASIAGATTDTQYF. The CDR3 coding sequence is TGTGCCAGTATAGCGGGGGCCACCACAGATACGCAGTATTTT.

This clone was found once. The CDR3 coding sequence is TGTGCCAGCAGCCCCACAGGGCCTAACTATGGCTACACCTTC. Translating gives CASSPTGPNYGYTF. The chain joins TRBV2 to TRBJ1-2; the D gene is possibly TRBD1 (6 bases). Germline CDR1 reads SNHLY; CDR2 reads FYNNEI. This CDR3 spans 14 amino acids. Trimming took off 6 bases at V and 0 bases at J, with 11 bases between the two ends.